This T cell receptor beta chain was identified during a study of low-dose radiotherapy and immunotherapy resistance in tumors. The overall study: It was 1 Gy per fraction every two weeks that Cohort 2 received, adding up to 13 Gy over 26 weeks. Oral aspirin at 300 mg was taken daily by patients for four cycles, beginning on cycle 1 day 1.

TRAV- and TRBV-specific primers primed first-strand cDNA, covering alpha and beta chains. PCR amplification of the TCRs was performed with Phusion for approximately 20 PCR cycles, and it relied on a constant-region primer together with a V-primer adapter. mRNA isolates were amplified via in vitro transcription. Each CDR3 protein is one row after TCRdb ran MiXCR on the reads. This table has roughly 11,000 distinct CDR3 sequences, 65% appearing once. From germline, CDR1 is LGHNA and CDR2 YSLEER. Trimming cost V 1 base and J 1 base, with 8 bases left between them. This CDR3 has 15 residues. As their treatment, donors received nivolumab, ipilimumab, aspirin, low-dose cyclophosphamide and low-dose radiotherapy.

The J gene is TRBJ1-3, the V gene TRBV4-3, with D hard to call. This receptor was taken from a human donor with advanced metastatic prostate, ovarian, gallbladder or colorectal cancer (not recorded which). This table probably holds off-target reads from a library built for another chain. The CDR3 DNA sequence: TGCGCCAGCAGCCAAGTAGGAGGATCTGGAAACACCATATATTTT. Translation: CASSQVGGSGNTIYF.